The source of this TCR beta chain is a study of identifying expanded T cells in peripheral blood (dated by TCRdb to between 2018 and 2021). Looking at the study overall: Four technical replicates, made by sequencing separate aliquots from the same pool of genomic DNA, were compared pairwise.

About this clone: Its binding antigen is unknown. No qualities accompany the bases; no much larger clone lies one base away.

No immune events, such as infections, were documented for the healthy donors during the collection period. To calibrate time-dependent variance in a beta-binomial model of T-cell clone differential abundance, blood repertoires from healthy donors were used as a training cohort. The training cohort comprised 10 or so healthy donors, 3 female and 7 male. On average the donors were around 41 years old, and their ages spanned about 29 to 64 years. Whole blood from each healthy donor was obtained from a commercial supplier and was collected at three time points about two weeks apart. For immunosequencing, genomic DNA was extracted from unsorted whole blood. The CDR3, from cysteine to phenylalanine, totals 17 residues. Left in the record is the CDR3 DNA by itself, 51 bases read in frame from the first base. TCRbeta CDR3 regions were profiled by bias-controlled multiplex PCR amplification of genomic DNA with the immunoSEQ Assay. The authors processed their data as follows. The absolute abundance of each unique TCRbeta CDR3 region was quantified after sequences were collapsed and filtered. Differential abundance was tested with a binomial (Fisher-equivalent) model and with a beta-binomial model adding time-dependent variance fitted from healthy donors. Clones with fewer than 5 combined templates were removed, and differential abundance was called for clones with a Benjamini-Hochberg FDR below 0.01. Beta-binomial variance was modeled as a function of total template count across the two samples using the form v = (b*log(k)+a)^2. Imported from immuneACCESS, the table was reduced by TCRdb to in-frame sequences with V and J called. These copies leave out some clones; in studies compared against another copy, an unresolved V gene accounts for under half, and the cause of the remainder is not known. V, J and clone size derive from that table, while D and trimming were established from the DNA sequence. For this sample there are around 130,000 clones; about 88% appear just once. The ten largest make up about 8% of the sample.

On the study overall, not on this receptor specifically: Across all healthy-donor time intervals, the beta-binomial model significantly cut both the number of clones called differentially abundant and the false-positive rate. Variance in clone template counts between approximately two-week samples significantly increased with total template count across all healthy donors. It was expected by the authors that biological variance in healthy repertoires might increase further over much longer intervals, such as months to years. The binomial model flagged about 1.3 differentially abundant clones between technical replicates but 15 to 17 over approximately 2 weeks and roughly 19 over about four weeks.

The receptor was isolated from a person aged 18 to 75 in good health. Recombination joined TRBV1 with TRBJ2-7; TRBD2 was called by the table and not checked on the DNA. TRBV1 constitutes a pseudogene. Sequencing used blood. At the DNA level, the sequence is TGCACCAGCAGCCAAGACGGGACTAGCGGGTGGGGCAGCGAGCAGTACTTC. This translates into CTSSQDGTSGWGSEQYF.